The next 32 T cell receptor beta chains were all read from a single sample in a study of blood T cell repertoires in COVID-19. Generated by immunoSEQ multiplex PCR, the TCRdb table keeps only in-frame clones and is missing some. The profile covers some 230,000 clones, with roughly four fifths appearing a single time and 7.5% to 9.5% taken by the ten largest. Sequencing was performed on peripheral blood. These receptors came from an elderly woman with COVID-19, enrolled during active disease.

This sequence joins TRBV7-9 and TRBJ1-3; maybe TRBD1 (6 bases). The CDR3 has 15 amino acids. Germline V gives CDR1 SEHNR, CDR2 FQNEAQ (reference sequence). Trimming cost V 5 bases and J 4 bases, with 15 bases left between them. This CDR3 reads CASSPDRPSGNTIYF. The CDR3 nucleotides read TGTGCCAGCAGCCCCGACAGGCCCTCGGGAAACACCATATATTTT.

This rearrangement joins TRBV18 to TRBJ2-7, with a possible D match to TRBD1 (6 bases). The length of the CDR3 is 12 residues. Germline V gives CDR1 KGHSH, CDR2 LQKENI. V lost 5 bases to trimming and J lost 3 bases, with 8 bases between them. CDR3 bases: TGTGCCAGCTCAGACAGGCGCTACGAGCAGTACTTC. This encodes CASSDRRYEQYF.

This chain uses TRBV6-5 with TRBJ2-5, with D possibly matching TRBD2 (6 bases). The V end was cut by 7 bases, the J end by 2 bases, with 14 bases between. The length of the CDR3 is 14 residues. In germline, CDR1 is MNHEY, CDR2 SVGAGI. In DNA form, the CDR3 reads TGTGCCAGCAAGGCGGGGATTCTTCAAGAGACCCAGTACTTC. It translates to CASKAGILQETQYF.

J is TRBJ2-2 and V is TRBV7-2; TRBD2 matches at 7 bases. Trimming removed 4 bases from V and 7 bases from J; junction bases left unmatched: 6. Per germline, CDR1 SGHTA and CDR2 FQGNSA. This CDR3 is built from 14 residues. As DNA, the CDR3 is TGTGCCAGCAGCTCCCCGGGCGGGAGCGGGGAGCTGTTTTTT. Encoded protein: CASSSPGGSGELFF.

The gene calls are TRBV6-5 and TRBJ2-1, with 11 bases fitting TRBD1. Per the germline V gene, CDR1 is MNHEY and CDR2 is SVGAGI. The CDR3 is 16 amino acids. With V trimmed by 2 bases and J by 7 bases, 7 bases remained unmatched. Here the CDR3 reads CASSYLGTGGRNEQFF. Written as DNA, the CDR3 is TGTGCCAGCAGTTACCTCGGGACAGGGGGTCGAAATGAGCAGTTCTTC.

The chain joins TRBV28 to TRBJ2-7, with D maybe TRBD1 (5 bases). This CDR3 region has 14 residues. The germline V and J ends were trimmed by 5 bases and 2 bases, with 13 bases remaining between them. In germline, CDR1 is MDHEN, CDR2 SYDVKM. The CDR3 bases are TGTGCCAGCAGTCTTACGACAGTTCCCTACGAGCAGTACTTC. It specifies CASSLTTVPYEQYF.

J is TRBJ1-1 and V is TRBV7-2; D is unclear. The CDR3 has 13 residues. V was shortened by 2 bases and J by 0 bases, with 4 bases between the two germline ends. The germline gives CDR1 SGHTA, CDR2 FQGNSA. In DNA, the CDR3 is TGTGCCAGCAGCTTACACTTGAACACTGAAGCTTTCTTT. It translates to CASSLHLNTEAFF.

The chain uses TRBV2 and TRBJ1-2; no clear D. This CDR3 comprises 12 residues. Germline V gene data show CDR1 as SNHLY and CDR2 as FYNNEI. V shed 3 bases and J shed 8 bases, with 10 bases lying between them. CDR3 sequence: CASSDGGFGYTF. CDR3 in DNA: TGTGCCAGCAGTGACGGAGGGTTCGGCTACACCTTC.

The V call is TRBV7-3, the J call TRBJ2-1; 8 positions agree with TRBD2. The V segment lost 6 bases and the J segment 5 bases; nucleotides outside the gene matches: 9. Germline V gene sequence: CDR1 SGHTA, CDR2 FQGTGA. The CDR3 has 15 amino acids. This CDR3 is CASSPPGLGNNEQFF. The CDR3 region has the DNA TGTGCCAGCAGTCCGCCGGGACTAGGGAACAATGAGCAGTTCTTC.

This chain uses TRBV3-1 (or the pseudogene TRBV3-2) with TRBJ2-1, with 8 positions matching TRBD2. With V trimmed by 0 bases and J by 5 bases, 12 bases remained unmatched. The CDR3 length is 18 residues. Germline CDR1 reads LGHDT; CDR2 reads YNNKEL (reference sequence). The CDR3 DNA reads as TGTGCCAGCAGCCAAGAAAGTTTCGGACTAGCAAGGGACAATGAGCAGTTCTTC. Amino acids: CASSQESFGLARDNEQFF.

V usage is TRBV28 and J usage is TRBJ2-7; D perhaps matches TRBD1 (6 bases). The CDR3 covers 14 residues. The V and J ends lost 4 bases and 2 bases respectively, with 12 bases between them. CDR1 is MDHEN and CDR2 is SYDVKM in the germline V gene. The CDR3 protein is CASSSRDKTYEQYF. The CDR3 DNA is TGTGCCAGCAGTTCCCGGGACAAGACCTACGAGCAGTACTTC.

The V call is TRBV2, the J call TRBJ2-7; D possibly corresponds to TRBD1 (6 bases). Trimming cost V 5 bases and J 0 bases, with 8 bases left between them. The CDR3 extends over 13 amino acids. Germline CDR1 reads SNHLY; CDR2 reads FYNNEI. CDR3 nucleotide sequence: TGTGCCAGCAGTCAACAGGGCTCCTACGAGCAGTACTTC. It specifies CASSQQGSYEQYF.

The V and J genes are TRBV6-2 or TRBV6-3 and TRBJ2-7, with 9 bases that match TRBD2. V shed 0 bases and J 6 bases; nucleotides not matched to a gene: 18. CDR1 is MNHEY and CDR2 is SVGEGT in the germline V gene. There are 19 residues in the CDR3. CDR3 sequence reads: CASSYSGRGGANAGAEQYF. CDR3 DNA sequence: TGTGCCAGCAGTTACTCCGGGCGGGGGGGCGCCAACGCTGGAGCCGAGCAGTACTTC.

The chain combines TRBV7-6 with TRBJ2-2, with D perhaps matching TRBD1 (7 bases). V gave up 8 bases and J gave up 5 bases, with 12 bases separating them. CDR3 length: 13 residues. CDR1 SGHVS and CDR2 FNYEAQ come from the germline V gene. The CDR3 sequence: CASATGRTGELFF. DNA for the CDR3: TGTGCCAGCGCGACAGGGAGGACCGGGGAGCTGTTTTTT.

This chain's CDR3 is CASSSRETPSRAFF. CDR3 DNA: TGTGCCAGCAGTTCCCGGGAAACCCCCTCTCGGGCTTTCTTT. This chain connects TRBV27 to TRBJ1-1; D gene unclear. V lost 4 bases to trimming and J lost 11 bases, with 20 bases between them. Germline V gives CDR1 MNHEY, CDR2 SMNVEV (reference sequence). There are 14 residues in the CDR3.

The V and J genes are TRBV10-3 and TRBJ2-3, with 7 bases fitting TRBD2. The J segment lost 2 bases and the V segment lost 2 bases, leaving 7 bases of the junction unmatched. The length of the CDR3 is 16 residues. The V gene's germline CDR1 is ENHRY and CDR2 SYGVKD. As DNA, the CDR3 is TGTGCCATCAGTGAGAGAATAGCGGGCATCACAGATACGCAGTATTTT. It specifies CAISERIAGITDTQYF.

This chain joins TRBV18 and TRBJ2-6; TRBD1 matches 7 bases. The CDR3 length is 16 residues. Germline-derived CDR1 and CDR2 are KGHSH and LQKENI. V trimming: 0 bases; J trimming: 2 bases; junction bases outside the gene matches: 1. The CDR3 here is CASSPPQGAGANVLTF. The CDR3 DNA is TGTGCCAGCTCACCACCGCAGGGGGCTGGGGCCAACGTCCTGACTTTC.

This chain joins TRBV18 and TRBJ1-1, with 8 bases fitting TRBD1. J lost 8 bases, V lost 6 bases, and 5 bases had no gene match. Germline assignment: CDR1 KGHSH and CDR2 LQKENI. This CDR3 contains 12 residues. The CDR3 sequence: CASSRGQGEAFF. Written as DNA, the CDR3 is TGTGCCAGCTCCCGAGGACAGGGCGAAGCTTTCTTT.

The V call is TRBV2, the J call TRBJ1-5; 8 bases fit TRBD1. V was pared by 8 bases and J by 5 bases, with 5 bases of the junction left unmatched. CDR1 and CDR2 from the germline V gene are SNHLY and FYNNEI. This CDR3 has 13 residues. The CDR3 sequence is CASAPGGDQPQHF. DNA of the CDR3: TGTGCCAGCGCCCCAGGGGGCGATCAGCCCCAGCATTTT.

This clone was picked up a small number of times. V is TRBV29-1 and J is TRBJ1-2, with TRBD1 matching 8 bases. The germline gives CDR1 SQVTM, CDR2 ANQGSEA. V lost 6 bases, J lost 4 bases, and 7 bases stayed unmatched. The CDR3 has 13 amino acids. As DNA, the CDR3 is TGCAGCGTAGGACAGGGCGCCTCCTATGGCTACACCTTC. Translating gives CSVGQGASYGYTF.

This clone was detected only once. The chain couples TRBV7-9 to TRBJ1-2; D ambiguous. CDR1 is SEHNR and CDR2 is FQNEAQ in the germline V gene (reference sequence). CDR3 length equals 14 residues. Deletions cut 5 bases from V and 1 base from J, with 11 bases between. The CDR3 sequence is CASSPYEGNYGYTF. The CDR3 nucleotides are TGTGCCAGCAGCCCGTATGAGGGTAACTATGGCTACACCTTC.

The chain uses TRBV18 and TRBJ1-4, with a weak D call TRBD1 (6 bases). Germline V CDR1 and CDR2: KGHSH, LQKENI. The CDR3 has 17 residues. The V end was cut by 1 base, the J end by 1 base, with 13 bases between. CDR3 residues: CASSPRAQGRTNEKLFF. The CDR3 region has the DNA TGTGCCAGCTCACCACGGGCCCAGGGGCGAACTAATGAAAAACTGTTTTTT.

This clone was observed a few times. The germline gene is not matched at one end of the junction; a read error may be the cause. The chain links TRBV18 to TRBJ1-2; TRBD1 matches 10 bases. Germline CDR1 KGHSH, CDR2 LQKENI. This CDR3 contains 12 residues. The CDR3: CASSLETGGLSF. As DNA, the CDR3 is TGTGCCAGCTCATTGGAGACAGGGGGCCTTAGCTTC.

V usage is TRBV5-1 and J usage is TRBJ2-3; TRBD2 matches at 11 bases. Unmatched junction bases numbered 12, after V lost 4 bases and J lost 8 bases. CDR3 length: 16 residues. Germline V gene data show CDR1 as SGHRS and CDR2 as YFSETQ. DNA of the CDR3: TGCGCCAGCAGCCCTTCACTAGCGGGGGCCCCTGGTACGCAGTATTTT. It codes for CASSPSLAGAPGTQYF.

CDR3 residues: CASSLGQVGYGYTF. Written as DNA, the CDR3 is TGTGCCAGCAGCCTAGGACAAGTCGGCTATGGCTACACCTTC. V is TRBV2 and J is TRBJ1-2; weak D call: TRBD1 (5 bases). The CDR3 covers 14 residues. V dropped 6 bases and J dropped 4 bases, with 15 bases sitting between them. Germline V gene sequence: CDR1 SNHLY, CDR2 FYNNEI.

The chain is built from TRBV28 and TRBJ2-3; 8 bases align to TRBD2. CDR3 length: 14 residues. CDR1 MDHEN and CDR2 SYDVKM come from the germline V gene. CDR3 protein: CAVALAGLTDTQYF. The CDR3 nucleotides read TGTGCAGTGGCGCTAGCGGGTCTCACAGATACGCAGTATTTT.

This clone appeared a few times. The chain joins TRBV3-1 (or the pseudogene TRBV3-2) to TRBJ2-5; 9 nucleotides match TRBD1. Trimming cost V 5 bases and J 4 bases; bases outside gene matches: 8. Germline CDR1 is LGHDT and CDR2 is YNNKEL (reference sequence). This CDR3 region has 15 residues. CDR3 DNA sequence: TGTGCCAGCAGCGGAGGACAGGGGATCGCAGAGACCCAGTACTTC. It translates to CASSGGQGIAETQYF.

The chain uses TRBV4-3 and TRBJ2-7, with TRBD2 matching 10 bases. Trimming cost V 1 base and J 0 bases; bases outside gene matches: 3. Germline V lookup: CDR1 LGHNA, CDR2 YSLEER. This CDR3 spans 16 amino acids. CDR3 sequence: CASSQGSSGSSYEQYF. The CDR3 nucleotides are TGCGCCAGCAGCCAAGGATCTAGCGGGAGCTCCTACGAGCAGTACTTC.

The V call is TRBV7-6, the J call TRBJ2-1; D not certain. Germline V gene sequence: CDR1 SGHVS, CDR2 FNYEAQ. V lost 6 bases, J lost 10 bases, and 13 bases lay in between. The CDR3 consists of 12 residues. DNA of the CDR3: TGTGCCAGCAGGCCCGATGGGCAAGAGCAGTTCTTC. This codes for CASRPDGQEQFF. Looking up the rest from reference TRBV7-6 and TRBJ2-1 gives the full variable domain: GAGVSQSPRYKVTKRGQDVALRCDPISGHVSLYWYRQALGQGPEFLTYFNYEAQQDKSGLPNDRFSAERPEGSISTLTIQRTEQRDSAMYRCASRPDGQEQFFGPGTRLTVL.

The rearrangement uses TRBV28 and TRBJ1-4; no firm D call. The CDR3 contains 13 residues. V was shortened by 6 bases and J by 3 bases, with 8 bases between the two germline ends. Germline V gene sequence: CDR1 MDHEN, CDR2 SYDVKM. DNA of the CDR3: TGTGCCAGCAGCCCTAACTCTAATGAAAAACTGTTTTTT. Its translation is CASSPNSNEKLFF.

This chain uses TRBV6-4 with TRBJ1-1, with TRBD1 as a possible D gene (5 bases). The CDR3 spans 14 residues. Germline lookup yields CDR1 MRHNA and CDR2 SNTAGT. V lost 8 bases to trimming and J lost 10 bases, with 23 bases between them. This chain's CDR3 is CASSQRRGEAAAFF. The CDR3 DNA follows: TGTGCCAGCTCCCAACGACGAGGGGAGGCAGCAGCTTTCTTT.

There are a few counts of this clone. The chain is built from TRBV6-2 or TRBV6-3 and TRBJ1-2; D is unresolved. CDR1 and CDR2 from the germline V gene are MNHEY and SVGEGT. V was clipped by 0 bases and J by 8 bases, with 4 bases between them. CDR3 length equals 11 residues. The CDR3 reads CASSYSQGYTF. CDR3 DNA: TGTGCCAGCAGTTACTCGCAGGGCTACACCTTC.